Listed below are T cell receptor beta chains from one sample, sequenced in a study of blood T cell repertoires in COVID-19. Clones were sequenced by immunoSEQ multiplex PCR, and TCRdb holds only the in-frame ones, with some missing. The sample holds 150,000 or so clones; about four fifths are singletons and the top ten take around 3%. Sequencing used peripheral blood. The receptors stem from an elderly woman with acute or convalescent COVID-19. Each CDR3 is given with its conserved first and last residue. The order of the fields is V gene, D gene, J gene, clone size, CDR3 protein, CDR3 DNA. The D gene is left open where the match is weak. The size of a clone is reported for some rows only, either as once, few or many, or as a class for expanded clones.

v_gene: TRBV5-1; d_gene: TRBD1; j_gene: TRBJ2-3; abundance: few; CDR3aa: CASSWARGQTISDTQYF; CDR3nt: TGCGCCAGCAGCTGGGCCCGGGGACAGACTATCTCAGATACGCAGTATTTT
v_gene: TRBV30; d_gene: .; j_gene: TRBJ2-7; abundance: once; CDR3aa: CAWSAGTPSHEQYF; CDR3nt: TGTGCCTGGAGTGCTGGGACTCCCTCTCACGAGCAGTACTTC
v_gene: TRBV3-1/TRBV3-2; d_gene: .; j_gene: TRBJ1-2; abundance: .; CDR3aa: CASSQRGHSDNYGYTF; CDR3nt: TGTGCCAGCAGCCAAAGAGGACATAGTGACAACTATGGCTACACCTTC
v_gene: TRBV12-3/TRBV12-4; d_gene: .; j_gene: TRBJ2-5; abundance: .; CDR3aa: CASRARQLETQYF; CDR3nt: TGTGCCAGCAGAGCCCGACAGCTAGAGACCCAGTACTTC
v_gene: TRBV6-5; d_gene: .; j_gene: TRBJ2-1; abundance: .; CDR3aa: CAGRQNNEQFF; CDR3nt: TGTGCCGGACGACAGAACAATGAGCAGTTCTTC
v_gene: TRBV6-1; d_gene: .; j_gene: TRBJ1-4; abundance: few; CDR3aa: CASSEAAGDTATNEKLFF; CDR3nt: TGTGCCAGCAGTGAGGCCGCAGGGGATACTGCAACTAATGAAAAACTGTTTTTT
v_gene: TRBV7-6; d_gene: .; j_gene: TRBJ1-5; abundance: .; CDR3aa: CASSPSPNSNQPQHF; CDR3nt: TGTGCCAGCAGCCCAAGTCCTAATAGCAATCAGCCCCAGCATTTT
v_gene: TRBV6-6; d_gene: .; j_gene: TRBJ1-5; abundance: .; CDR3aa: CASTGGSQPQHF; CDR3nt: TGTGCCAGCACCGGGGGTAGCCAGCCCCAGCATTTT
v_gene: TRBV15; d_gene: .; j_gene: TRBJ1-4; abundance: .; CDR3aa: CATSSRGSTNEKLFF; CDR3nt: TGTGCCACCAGCAGCAGGGGTTCGACTAATGAAAAACTGTTTTTT
v_gene: TRBV10-1; d_gene: .; j_gene: TRBJ2-2; abundance: .; CDR3aa: CASVQIVGLKTGELFF; CDR3nt: TGCGCCAGCGTACAAATCGTCGGGTTAAAGACCGGGGAGCTGTTTTTT
v_gene: TRBV9; d_gene: .; j_gene: TRBJ2-7; abundance: once; CDR3aa: CASSVGGKGAYEQYF; CDR3nt: TGTGCCAGCAGCGTAGGAGGGAAAGGCGCCTACGAGCAGTACTTC
v_gene: TRBV7-3; d_gene: TRBD1; j_gene: TRBJ2-1; abundance: .; CDR3aa: CASSQTLLDRVHNEQFF; CDR3nt: TGTGCCAGCAGCCAAACGCTTCTCGACAGGGTTCACAATGAGCAGTTCTTC
v_gene: TRBV2; d_gene: .; j_gene: TRBJ2-1; abundance: .; CDR3aa: CASSENFSSGLKDEQFF; CDR3nt: TGTGCCAGCAGTGAAAATTTCTCGAGCGGCCTTAAGGATGAGCAGTTCTTC
v_gene: TRBV4-2; d_gene: TRBD1; j_gene: TRBJ1-6; abundance: .; CDR3aa: CASSQKTPGGNSPLHF; CDR3nt: TGTGCCAGCAGCCAAAAAACCCCAGGGGGGAATTCACCCCTCCACTTT
v_gene: TRBV24-1; d_gene: TRBD2; j_gene: TRBJ2-3; abundance: .; CDR3aa: CATSDPTSGGADTQYF; CDR3nt: TGTGCCACCAGTGATCCCACTAGCGGGGGGGCAGATACGCAGTATTTT
v_gene: TRBV2; d_gene: .; j_gene: TRBJ1-2; abundance: .; CDR3aa: CASKVPAVAYGYTF; CDR3nt: TGTGCCAGCAAAGTCCCCGCAGTGGCCTATGGCTACACCTTC
v_gene: TRBV10-3; d_gene: .; j_gene: TRBJ1-2; abundance: .; CDR3aa: CAISEGAANYGYTF; CDR3nt: TGTGCCATCAGTGAGGGGGCTGCTAACTATGGCTACACCTTC
v_gene: TRBV21-1; d_gene: .; j_gene: TRBJ1-4; abundance: .; CDR3aa: CASIRTSSGNEKLFF; CDR3nt: TGTGCCAGCATACGGACATCCTCCGGGAATGAAAAACTGTTTTTT
v_gene: TRBV10-3; d_gene: .; j_gene: TRBJ1-4; abundance: .; CDR3aa: CAISVSLGLKSGDGEKLFF; CDR3nt: TGTGCCATCAGTGTCTCCCTAGGCTTGAAGTCGGGGGACGGTGAAAAACTGTTTTTT
v_gene: TRBV5-4; d_gene: TRBD1; j_gene: TRBJ2-7; abundance: .; CDR3aa: CASSSPGTGDYEQYF; CDR3nt: TGTGCCAGCAGCTCCCCCGGGACAGGGGACTACGAGCAGTACTTC
v_gene: TRBV24-1; d_gene: .; j_gene: TRBJ1-4; abundance: .; CDR3aa: CATSDRIHHRGGNGEKLFF; CDR3nt: TGTGCCACCAGTGATAGGATTCATCATAGGGGCGGTAACGGGGAAAAACTGTTTTTT
v_gene: TRBV29-1; d_gene: TRBD2; j_gene: TRBJ2-1; abundance: .; CDR3aa: CSVEGLAGAGLILAPYNEQFF; CDR3nt: TGCAGCGTTGAGGGACTAGCGGGGGCAGGACTCATTTTAGCTCCCTACAATGAGCAGTTCTTC
v_gene: TRBV7-9; d_gene: TRBD1; j_gene: TRBJ1-1; abundance: .; CDR3aa: CASSFRQGPNTEAFF; CDR3nt: TGTGCCAGCAGCTTCCGACAGGGGCCGAACACTGAAGCTTTCTTT
v_gene: TRBV6-6; d_gene: .; j_gene: TRBJ1-2; abundance: .; CDR3aa: CASSYSPGTYGYTF; CDR3nt: TGTGCCAGCAGTTACTCTCCGGGAACCTATGGCTACACCTTC
v_gene: TRBV12-3/TRBV12-4; d_gene: .; j_gene: TRBJ1-5; abundance: .; CDR3aa: CASSSFGGQPQHF; CDR3nt: TGTGCCAGCAGCAGTTTCGGGGGTCAGCCCCAGCATTTT
v_gene: TRBV7-2; d_gene: TRBD1; j_gene: TRBJ1-2; abundance: .; CDR3aa: CASSPDRGVGYTF; CDR3nt: TGTGCCAGCAGCCCGGACAGGGGGGTTGGCTACACCTTC
v_gene: TRBV3-1/TRBV3-2; d_gene: TRBD1; j_gene: TRBJ1-4; abundance: once; CDR3aa: CASRDRGREKLFF; CDR3nt: TGTGCCAGCAGGGACAGGGGACGAGAAAAACTGTTTTTT
v_gene: TRBV11-2; d_gene: .; j_gene: TRBJ2-7; abundance: .; CDR3aa: CASSLVSGTPRGEQYF; CDR3nt: TGTGCCAGCAGCCTCGTATCCGGGACTCCCCGGGGCGAGCAGTACTTC
v_gene: TRBV19; d_gene: .; j_gene: TRBJ1-2; abundance: .; CDR3aa: CASSITRAQGGGYTF; CDR3nt: TGTGCCAGTAGTATAACCCGCGCACAGGGCGGTGGCTACACCTTC
v_gene: TRBV7-3; d_gene: TRBD1; j_gene: TRBJ1-6; abundance: .; CDR3aa: CASSLRQGGSPLHF; CDR3nt: TGTGCCAGCAGCTTAAGACAGGGTGGTTCACCCCTCCACTTT
v_gene: TRBV14; d_gene: TRBD1; j_gene: TRBJ2-2; abundance: .; CDR3aa: CASSLFPGTGGCGELFF; CDR3nt: TGTGCCAGCAGCCTCTTCCCGGGGACAGGGGGCTGCGGGGAGCTGTTTTTT
v_gene: TRBV6-1; d_gene: TRBD1; j_gene: TRBJ1-1; abundance: .; CDR3aa: CASSEPDRGFSEAFF; CDR3nt: TGTGCCAGCAGTGAACCAGACAGGGGCTTTTCTGAAGCTTTCTTT
v_gene: TRBV7-3; d_gene: TRBD1; j_gene: TRBJ2-6; abundance: .; CDR3aa: CASSAGTGIAGANVLTF; CDR3nt: TGTGCCAGCAGCGCTGGGACAGGGATTGCTGGGGCCAACGTCCTGACTTTC
v_gene: TRBV11-2; d_gene: .; j_gene: TRBJ2-7; abundance: .; CDR3aa: CASSLQGYEQYF; CDR3nt: TGTGCCAGCAGCTTACAGGGTTACGAGCAGTACTTC
v_gene: TRBV12-3/TRBV12-4; d_gene: .; j_gene: TRBJ1-2; abundance: .; CDR3aa: CASSREVGYTF; CDR3nt: TGTGCCAGCAGCCGGGAAGTCGGCTACACCTTC
v_gene: TRBV30; d_gene: TRBD1; j_gene: TRBJ1-2; abundance: .; CDR3aa: CAATGDNYGYTF; CDR3nt: TGTGCCGCAACAGGGGATAACTATGGCTACACCTTC
v_gene: TRBV7-3; d_gene: .; j_gene: TRBJ1-6; abundance: .; CDR3aa: CASSLFGRLAGSPLHF; CDR3nt: TGTGCCAGCAGCTTATTTGGACGGCTAGCGGGTTCACCCCTCCACTTT
v_gene: TRBV28; d_gene: TRBD1; j_gene: TRBJ1-6; abundance: .; CDR3aa: CASSLPDRVNSPLHF; CDR3nt: TGTGCCAGCAGTTTACCGGACAGGGTGAATTCACCCCTCCACTTT
v_gene: TRBV7-7; d_gene: .; j_gene: TRBJ1-1; abundance: .; CDR3aa: CASSLECEQGGTEAFF; CDR3nt: TGTGCTAGCAGCTTAGAGTGTGAGCAGGGAGGTACTGAAGCTTTCTTT
v_gene: TRBV6-6; d_gene: TRBD1; j_gene: TRBJ1-1; abundance: .; CDR3aa: CASSYVWDSEAFF; CDR3nt: TGTGCCAGCAGTTATGTATGGGACAGCGAAGCTTTCTTT
v_gene: TRBV18; d_gene: .; j_gene: TRBJ1-2; abundance: .; CDR3aa: CASSPTQGNYGYTF; CDR3nt: TGTGCCAGCTCACCTACCCAGGGGAACTATGGCTACACCTTC
v_gene: TRBV30; d_gene: TRBD2; j_gene: TRBJ2-7; abundance: .; CDR3aa: CAWTPGTGGRDEQYF; CDR3nt: TGTGCCTGGACCCCCGGGACGGGGGGGCGAGACGAGCAGTACTTC
v_gene: TRBV3-1/TRBV3-2; d_gene: .; j_gene: TRBJ1-1; abundance: few; CDR3aa: CASTYRDSGTEAFF; CDR3nt: TGTGCCAGCACCTACAGGGATTCGGGCACTGAAGCTTTCTTT